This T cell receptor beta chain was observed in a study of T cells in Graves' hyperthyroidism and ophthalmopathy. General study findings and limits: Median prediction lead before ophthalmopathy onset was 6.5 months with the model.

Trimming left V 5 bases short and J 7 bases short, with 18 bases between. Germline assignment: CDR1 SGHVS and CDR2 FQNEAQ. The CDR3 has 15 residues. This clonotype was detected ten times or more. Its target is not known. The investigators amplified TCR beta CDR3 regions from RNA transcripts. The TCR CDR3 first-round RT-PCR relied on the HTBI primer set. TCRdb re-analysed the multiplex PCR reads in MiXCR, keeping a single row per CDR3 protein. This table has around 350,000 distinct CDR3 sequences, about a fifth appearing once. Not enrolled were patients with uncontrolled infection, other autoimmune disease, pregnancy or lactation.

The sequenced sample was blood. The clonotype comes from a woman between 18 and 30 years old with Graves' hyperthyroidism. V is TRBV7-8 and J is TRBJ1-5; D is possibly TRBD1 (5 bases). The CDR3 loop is CASSTFRGEGQPQHF. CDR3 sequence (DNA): TGTGCCAGCAGCACTTTCCGGGGGGAAGGACAGCCCCAGCATTTT.